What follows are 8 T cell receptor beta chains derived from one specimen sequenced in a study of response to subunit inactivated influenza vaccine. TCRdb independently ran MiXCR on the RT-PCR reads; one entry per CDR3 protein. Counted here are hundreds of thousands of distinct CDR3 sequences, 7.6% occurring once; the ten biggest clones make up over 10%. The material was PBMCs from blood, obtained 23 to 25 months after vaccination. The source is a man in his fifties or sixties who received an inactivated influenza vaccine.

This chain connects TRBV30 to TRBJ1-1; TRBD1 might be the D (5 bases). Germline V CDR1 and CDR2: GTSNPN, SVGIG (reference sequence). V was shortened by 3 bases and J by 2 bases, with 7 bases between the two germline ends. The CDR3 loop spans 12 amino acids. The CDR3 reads CAWSRVNTEAFF. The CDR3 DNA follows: TGTGCCTGGAGCAGGGTTAACACTGAAGCTTTCTTT.

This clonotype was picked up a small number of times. This CDR3 is CASTGGVLANTGELFF. Written as DNA, the CDR3 is TGTGCCAGCACCGGGGGAGTTCTCGCGAACACCGGGGAGCTGTTTTTT. The chain links TRBV11-2 to TRBJ2-2; TRBD2 is a possible D gene (6 bases). With 7 bases removed from V and 0 bases from J, the gap between germline ends came to 15 bases. The length of the CDR3 is 16 residues. From germline, CDR1 is SGHAT and CDR2 FQNNGV.

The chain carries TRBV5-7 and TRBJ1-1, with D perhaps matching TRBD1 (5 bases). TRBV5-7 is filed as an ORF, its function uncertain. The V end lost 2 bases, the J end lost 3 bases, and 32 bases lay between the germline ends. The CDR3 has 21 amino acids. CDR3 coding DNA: TGTGCCAGCAGCTTTTTGAGTTTCTCCGGGGTTGGGGGAACCGGACACACTGAAGCTTTCTTT. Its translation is CASSFLSFSGVGGTGHTEAFF.

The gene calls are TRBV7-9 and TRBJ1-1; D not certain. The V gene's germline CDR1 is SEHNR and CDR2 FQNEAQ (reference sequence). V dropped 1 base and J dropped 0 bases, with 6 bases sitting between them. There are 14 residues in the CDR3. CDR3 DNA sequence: TGTGCCAGCAGCTTAGACGGCATGAACACTGAAGCTTTCTTT. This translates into CASSLDGMNTEAFF.

The CDR3 protein is CSASRLFTEAFF. As DNA, the CDR3 is TGCAGTGCTAGCAGATTGTTCACTGAAGCTTTCTTT. The genes are TRBV20-1 and TRBJ1-1; no definite D call. The germline V and J ends were trimmed by 3 bases and 4 bases, with 9 bases remaining between them. The CDR3 runs to 12 residues. Per the germline V gene, CDR1 is DFQATT and CDR2 is SNEGSKA (reference sequence).

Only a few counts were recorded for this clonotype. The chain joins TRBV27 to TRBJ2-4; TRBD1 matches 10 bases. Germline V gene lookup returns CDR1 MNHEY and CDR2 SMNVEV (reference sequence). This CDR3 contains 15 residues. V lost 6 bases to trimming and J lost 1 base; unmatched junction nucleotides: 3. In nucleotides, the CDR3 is TGTGCCAGCAGACCGGGACAGGGGGCCAAAAACATTCAGTACTTC. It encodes CASRPGQGAKNIQYF.

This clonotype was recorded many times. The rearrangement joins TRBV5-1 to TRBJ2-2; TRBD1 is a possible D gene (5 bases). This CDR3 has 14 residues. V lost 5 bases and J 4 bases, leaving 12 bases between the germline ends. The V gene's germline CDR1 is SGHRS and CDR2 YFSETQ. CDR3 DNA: TGCGCCAGCAGAATTCGACAGAGCACCGGGGAGCTGTTTTTT. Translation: CASRIRQSTGELFF.

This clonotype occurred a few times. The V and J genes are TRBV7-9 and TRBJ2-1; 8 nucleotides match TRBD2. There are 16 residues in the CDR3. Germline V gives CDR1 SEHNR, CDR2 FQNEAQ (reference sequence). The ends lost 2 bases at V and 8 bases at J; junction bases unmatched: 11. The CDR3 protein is CASSLIDLAGNDEQFF. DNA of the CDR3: TGTGCCAGCAGCTTAATTGATTTAGCGGGGAACGATGAGCAGTTCTTC. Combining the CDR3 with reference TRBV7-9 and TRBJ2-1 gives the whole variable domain DTGVSQNPRHKITKRGQNVTFRCDPISEHNRLYWYRQTLGQGPEFLTYFQNEAQLEKSRLLSDRFSAERPKGSFSTLEIQRTEQGDSAMYLCASSLIDLAGNDEQFFGPGTRLTVL.